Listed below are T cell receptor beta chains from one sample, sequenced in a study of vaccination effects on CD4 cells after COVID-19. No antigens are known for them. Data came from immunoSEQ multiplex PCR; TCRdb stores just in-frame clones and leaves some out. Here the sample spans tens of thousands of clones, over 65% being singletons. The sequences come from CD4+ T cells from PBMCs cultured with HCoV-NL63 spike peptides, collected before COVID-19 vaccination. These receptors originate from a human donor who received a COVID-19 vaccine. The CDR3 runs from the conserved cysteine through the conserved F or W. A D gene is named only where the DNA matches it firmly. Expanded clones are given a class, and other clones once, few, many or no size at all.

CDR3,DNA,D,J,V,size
CASSIGRGNTIYF,TGTGCCAGTAGTATCGGACGAGGAAACACCATATATTTT,NA,TRBJ1-3,TRBV19,once
CASRFYDNEQFF,TGTGCCAGTAGGTTCTACGACAATGAGCAGTTCTTC,NA,TRBJ2-1,TRBV19,NA
CASSQVLRTSYNEQFF,TGCGCCAGCAGCCAAGTTCTCAGGACCTCCTACAATGAGCAGTTCTTC,NA,TRBJ2-1,TRBV4-1,few
CASSSRRGQYWLNGYTF,TGTGCCAGCTCCTCTCGGAGGGGGCAATATTGGTTGAATGGCTACACCTTC,TRBD1,TRBJ1-2,TRBV18,NA
CASSLEGRSNTEAFF,TGTGCCAGCAGCTTGGAAGGGAGGTCCAACACTGAAGCTTTCTTT,NA,TRBJ1-1,TRBV7-8,NA
CASSPLPGTSGRSTDTQYF,TGTGCCAGCTCACCTCTTCCCGGGACTAGCGGGAGGAGCACAGATACGCAGTATTTT,TRBD2,TRBJ2-3,TRBV18,NA
CASSRDLFRGTDTQYF,TGTGCCAGCAGCCGAGACTTGTTCCGGGGCACAGATACGCAGTATTTT,NA,TRBJ2-3,TRBV7-8,once
CASSLERDTQYF,TGCGCCAGCAGCTTGGAAAGGGATACGCAGTATTTT,NA,TRBJ2-3,TRBV5-1,NA
CASSYSGRAYEQYF,TGTGCCAGCAGTTATAGCGGGAGGGCCTACGAGCAGTACTTC,TRBD2,TRBJ2-7,TRBV6-2/TRBV6-3,NA
CASSLLVGTGTSSSYNEQFF,TGTGCCAGCAGCTTATTGGTAGGGACAGGGACCTCAAGCTCCTACAATGAGCAGTTCTTC,TRBD1,TRBJ2-1,TRBV7-4,NA
CSVAFRGKNTEAFF,TGCAGCGTTGCTTTCCGGGGCAAGAACACTGAAGCTTTCTTT,NA,TRBJ1-1,TRBV29-1,NA
CASSSGRSYQETQYF,TGTGCCAGCAGCTCGGGACGGAGTTACCAAGAGACCCAGTACTTC,NA,TRBJ2-5,TRBV7-7,NA
CASSLESGRAGDTDTQYF,TGCGCCAGCAGCTTGGAAAGCGGGAGGGCCGGGGACACAGATACGCAGTATTTT,TRBD2,TRBJ2-3,TRBV5-1,few
CASSPGTGKSNQPQHF,TGCGCCAGCAGCCCGGGGACAGGGAAAAGCAATCAGCCCCAGCATTTT,TRBD1,TRBJ1-5,TRBV5-1,NA
CASSIDQGVSGYTF,TGTGCCAGTAGTATAGATCAGGGCGTAAGTGGCTACACCTTC,NA,TRBJ1-2,TRBV19,few
CASREGDRPHNEQFF,TGTGCCAGTAGAGAGGGGGACAGGCCCCACAATGAGCAGTTCTTC,TRBD1,TRBJ2-1,TRBV19,few
CASSSQGETQYF,TGCGCCAGCAGCTCTCAGGGGGAGACCCAGTACTTC,NA,TRBJ2-5,TRBV5-1,NA
CASKPGGNSPLHF,TGTGCCAGTAAGCCGGGAGGGAATTCACCCCTCCACTTT,NA,TRBJ1-6,TRBV19,NA
CASSQGSGRLDSYNEQFF,TGTGCCAGCAGCCAAGGTTCCGGTCGGCTCGATTCCTACAATGAGCAGTTCTTC,NA,TRBJ2-1,TRBV3-1/TRBV3-2,NA
CASSLYGGTGELFF,TGCGCCAGCAGCTTGTATGGGGGGACCGGGGAGCTGTTTTTT,NA,TRBJ2-2,TRBV5-1,NA
CASSAVTVSNQPQHF,TGTGCCAGCAGCGCTGTGACAGTATCGAATCAGCCCCAGCATTTT,NA,TRBJ1-5,TRBV2,NA
CASSERADYGYTF,TGTGCCAGCAGTGAAAGGGCTGATTATGGCTACACCTTC,NA,TRBJ1-2,TRBV2,few
CASSVQGGDTQYF,TGCGCCAGCAGTGTGCAGGGTGGAGATACGCAGTATTTT,NA,TRBJ2-3,TRBV10-1,NA
CASSDRQEPNQPQHF,TGTGCCAGCAGTGATAGACAGGAACCTAATCAGCCCCAGCATTTT,NA,TRBJ1-5,TRBV2,NA
CASSETQGGSGANVLTF,TGTGCCAGCAGTGAGACACAGGGCGGCTCTGGGGCCAACGTCCTGACTTTC,NA,TRBJ2-6,TRBV25-1,NA
CASSLMRARNWGTYNEQFF,TGCGCCAGCAGCCTGATGAGGGCCAGAAATTGGGGTACCTACAATGAGCAGTTCTTC,NA,TRBJ2-1,TRBV5-1,NA
CASSWGQGEDKNIQYF,TGCGCCAGCAGCTGGGGACAGGGGGAGGACAAAAACATTCAGTACTTC,TRBD1,TRBJ2-4,TRBV5-1,NA
CARTGDNQPQHF,TGCGCCAGGACAGGGGATAATCAGCCCCAGCATTTT,TRBD1,TRBJ1-5,TRBV10-1,NA
CASRPQDLSGNTIYF,TGTGCCAGCAGACCACAGGACCTCTCTGGAAACACCATATATTTT,NA,TRBJ1-3,TRBV6-1,NA
CASSLNSINEQFF,TGTGCCAGCAGCTTAAACAGCATCAATGAGCAGTTCTTC,NA,TRBJ2-1,TRBV7-9,NA
CASRGPLDESPLHF,TGTGCCAGTAGGGGACCGTTGGATGAGTCACCCCTCCACTTT,NA,TRBJ1-6,TRBV19,NA
CASSGQTYEQYF,TGTGCCAGCAGTGGGCAGACCTACGAGCAGTACTTC,NA,TRBJ2-7,TRBV12-3/TRBV12-4,NA
CASSLASIGGELFF,TGTGCCAGCAGCTTAGCTTCGATTGGCGGGGAGCTGTTTTTT,NA,TRBJ2-2,TRBV11-3,NA
CASSKLQGAQEQYF,TGTGCCAGCAGTAAACTACAGGGGGCGCAGGAGCAGTACTTC,TRBD1,TRBJ2-7,TRBV6-5,NA
CASSVAWTGELFF,TGTGCCAGCAGCGTAGCTTGGACCGGGGAGCTGTTTTTT,NA,TRBJ2-2,TRBV9,NA